This T cell receptor beta chain is from a study of glioma-infiltrating T cells after dendritic cell vaccination. This clone showed up just a few times. The antigen remains unidentified. Trimming took 1 base from V and 2 from J; bases not matched to a gene: 8. The CDR3 length is 16 residues. In germline, CDR1 is SGHTA, CDR2 FQGNSA. Primers: 60 V beta forward and 13 J beta reverse. Here immunoSEQ multiplex PCR was the method, and the copy in TCRdb shows in-frame clones only, minus some. Of tens of thousands of clones in the sample, roughly nine tenths were seen once. The time point denotes: after dendritic cell vaccination, including at tumor progression/relapse. No glioblastoma patient carried an isocitrate dehydrogenase mutation. General study points: Complete blood and tumor specimen sets were limited to few patients. Patients with more pretreatment TILs had longer time to progression and survival.

This material consisted of blood, taken after dendritic cell vaccination. The clonotype was recovered from a human donor with glioblastoma. The chain employs TRBV7-2 and TRBJ2-7; 7 bases match TRBD1. As DNA, the CDR3 is TGTGCCAGCAGCTTAGGATGGCAGGGGGAAACCTACGAGCAGTACTTC. The encoded protein is CASSLGWQGETYEQYF.